Reported below is one T cell receptor (beta chain). Using the 5' RACE reads, TCRdb records one entry per CDR3 protein without DNA. In total, the table holds tens of thousands of distinct CDR3 sequences. This record comes from a study of monozygotic twins with inflammatory bowel disease. The CDR3 has 15 amino acids. The germline gives CDR1 SGHAT, CDR2 FQDESV (reference sequence). This TCR was recovered from a human donor with ulcerative colitis or Crohn's disease, or a healthy co-twin of an affected twin (not recorded which). The chain combines TRBV11-1 with TRBJ1-1; TCRdb picks TRBD1, but there is no DNA to check that call. Sample: blood. CDR3 in amino acids: CASSGTTGGGTEAFF.